The 32 T cell receptor beta chains reported below all come from one sample, sequenced in a study of identical twins. TCRdb re-derived calls from the 5' RACE reads in MiXCR, one entry per CDR3 protein. The table lists fewer than 350,000 distinct CDR3 sequences, roughly 8.6% of them singletons. This sample was also put to use in a study of yellow fever vaccine responses in identical twins.

Sequencing input: memory (CD45RO+) T cells sorted from blood. The receptors here all came from a woman aged 18-35 years in good health.

This clonotype was observed a single time. The chain couples TRBV6-5 to TRBJ2-7, with 12 nucleotides matching TRBD2. J gave up 3 bases and V 0 bases, and 6 bases lay outside the gene matches. This CDR3 comprises 17 residues. In germline, CDR1 is MNHEY, CDR2 SVGAGI. The CDR3: CASSYSPSGRAGYEQYF. The CDR3 nucleotides are TGTGCCAGCAGTTACTCTCCTAGCGGGAGGGCCGGCTACGAGCAGTACTTC.

This clonotype has only a few counts. V is TRBV15 and J is TRBJ2-1, with D tentatively TRBD1 (6 bases). V was shortened by 11 bases and J by 6 bases, with 17 bases between the two germline ends. Germline CDR1 LNHNV, CDR2 YYDKDF (reference sequence). CDR3 length: 13 residues. DNA of the CDR3: TGTGCCGCCACGGTAGACAGGTCCAATGAGCAGTTCTTC. This codes for CAATVDRSNEQFF. Full variable domain (outside the CDR3, taken from reference TRBV15 and TRBJ2-1): DAMVIQNPRYQVTQFGKPVTLSCSQTLNHNVMYWYQQKSSQAPKLLFHYYDKDFNNEADTPDNFQSRRPNTSFCFLDIRSPGLGDTAMYLCAATVDRSNEQFFGPGTRLTVL.

Only a few counts were recorded for this clonotype. The chain has TRBV15 and TRBJ1-5; D gene ambiguous. The CDR3 sequence is 12 residues long. V was clipped by 1 base and J by 4 bases, with 2 bases between them. In germline, CDR1 is LNHNV, CDR2 YYDKDF (reference sequence). CDR3: CATSRVNQPQHF. CDR3 nucleotide sequence: TGTGCCACCAGCAGAGTAAATCAGCCCCAGCATTTT.

J is TRBJ2-1 and V is TRBV20-1; 10 bases match TRBD1. The junction had 9 bases not matched to a gene; V was cut back by 1 base and J by 6 bases. This CDR3 has 16 amino acids. The germline gives CDR1 DFQATT, CDR2 SNEGSKA (reference sequence). The CDR3 DNA reads TGCAGTGCTAGAGGACGGACAGGGGGTTTGTCCAATGAGCAGTTCTTC. Protein: CSARGRTGGLSNEQFF.

Many counts were recorded for this clonotype. The V and J genes are TRBV9 and TRBJ2-1, with 8 bases fitting TRBD2. Germline trimming cut 1 base from V and 2 bases from J; bases unmatched to any gene: 8. CDR3 length: 17 amino acids. Germline CDR1 and CDR2: SGDLS and YYNGEE. CDR3 loop: CASSVRLAGPPYNEQFF. CDR3 DNA sequence: TGTGCCAGCAGCGTACGCTTAGCGGGGCCCCCCTACAATGAGCAGTTCTTC.

V is TRBV6-5 and J is TRBJ1-1; a possible D gene is TRBD1 (6 bases). CDR3 length: 14 amino acids. Trimming removed 2 bases at V and 4 bases at J, with 11 bases between. Germline assignment: CDR1 MNHEY and CDR2 SVGAGI. The CDR3 nucleotides are TGTGCCAGCAGTTACGTGGGGGGCGCCACTGAAGCTTTCTTT. This sequence encodes CASSYVGGATEAFF.

At least ten counts were recorded for this clonotype. The gene calls are TRBV5-1 and TRBJ2-4; the D gene is possibly TRBD2 (5 bases). V lost 0 bases and J 3 bases, leaving 13 bases between the germline ends. Looked up from germline, CDR1 is SGHRS and CDR2 is YFSETQ. The CDR3 runs to 16 residues. This CDR3 is CASSLDGIGSKNIQYF. Written as DNA, the CDR3 is TGCGCCAGCAGCTTGGACGGTATAGGGAGCAAAAACATTCAGTACTTC.

The chain is built from TRBV12-3 or TRBV12-4 and TRBJ2-5; 12 bases are a match to TRBD2. After removal of 5 bases from V and 6 bases from J, the junction contained 7 bases not matched to a gene. There are 15 residues in the CDR3. DNA for the CDR3: TGTGCCAGCAGTCCCCTAGCGGGGGGGTCGCAGACCCAGTACTTC. This codes for CASSPLAGGSQTQYF.

The table lists this clonotype with a few counts. This rearrangement joins TRBV2 to TRBJ2-1; D possibly corresponds to TRBD2 (6 bases). Germline V gene lookup returns CDR1 SNHLY and CDR2 FYNNEI. The V gene lost 4 bases and the J gene lost 4 bases, with 11 bases spanning the gap. This CDR3 is built from 14 residues. The CDR3 DNA sequence: TGTGCCAGCAGTGGACTAGTCTTGTACAATGAGCAGTTCTTC. This sequence encodes CASSGLVLYNEQFF.

This clonotype was observed many times. The chain recombines TRBV3-1 with TRBJ2-5; 13 bases are shared with TRBD2. CDR3 length equals 16 residues. The germline V gene has CDR1 LGHDT and CDR2 YNNKEL (reference sequence). Trimming at V came to 4 bases and at J to 6 bases, leaving 8 bases not matched to a gene. The chain's CDR3 is CASSRGLAGVIKTQYF. The CDR3 nucleotides read TGTGCCAGCAGCCGCGGACTAGCGGGAGTGATAAAGACCCAGTACTTC.

The V gene is TRBV11-2, the J gene TRBJ2-3; D is possibly TRBD1 (6 bases). This CDR3 spans 12 amino acids. V dropped 2 bases and J dropped 10 bases, with 10 bases sitting between them. Germline lookup yields CDR1 SGHAT and CDR2 FQNNGV. CDR3 nucleotides: TGTGCCAGCAGCTTACCCAGGGGTGCGCAGTATTTT. As protein: CASSLPRGAQYF.

This clonotype has a handful of counts. The chain combines TRBV2 with TRBJ2-7; tentatively, D is TRBD1 (5 bases). The CDR3 is 14 amino acids. Looked up from germline, CDR1 is SNHLY and CDR2 is FYNNEI. The V end lost 3 bases, the J end lost 3 bases, and 12 bases lay between the germline ends. The CDR3 DNA follows: TGTGCCAGCAGTGACGAAGGACACGGCTACGAGCAGTACGTC. As protein: CASSDEGHGYEQYV.

The chain joins TRBV12-3 or TRBV12-4 to TRBJ1-1, with D unclear. The V gene lost 3 bases and the J gene lost 6 bases, with 14 bases spanning the gap. CDR3 length equals 14 residues. CDR3 sequence (DNA): TGTGCCAGCAGTTTTGAGGGCGGTGGCTCTGAAGCTTTCTTT. Its protein is CASSFEGGGSEAFF.

This chain links TRBV19 with TRBJ2-6, with D possibly being TRBD2 (6 bases). Germline V gene sequence: CDR1 LNHDA, CDR2 SQIVND (reference sequence). This CDR3 has 19 amino acids. Trimming took off 5 bases at V and 0 bases at J, with 20 bases between the two ends. CDR3 sequence (DNA): TGTGCCAGTAGTGCCCCGATCAGCGGGTCGAGCTCTGGGGCCAACGTCCTGACTTTC. It codes for CASSAPISGSSSGANVLTF. Combining the CDR3 with reference TRBV19 and TRBJ2-6 gives the whole variable domain DGGITQSPKYLFRKEGQNVTLSCEQNLNHDAMYWYRQDPGQGLRLIYYSQIVNDFQKGDIAEGYSVSREKKESFPLTVTSAQKNPTAFYLCASSAPISGSSSGANVLTFGAGSRLTVL.

This clonotype appeared many times. CDR3 in amino acids: CASSPTSGGAYEQYV. The CDR3 region has the DNA TGTGCCAGCTCACCCACTAGCGGGGGGGCCTACGAGCAGTACGTC. V and J are TRBV18 and TRBJ2-7; 13 nucleotides agree with TRBD2. The CDR3 loop spans 15 amino acids. CDR1 and CDR2 from the germline V gene are KGHSH and LQKENI. Trimming cost V 3 bases and J 2 bases; bases outside gene matches: 1.

V usage is TRBV7-3 and J usage is TRBJ1-1; TRBD1 aligns across 7 bases. The trim removed 7 bases at V and 3 bases at J, leaving 5 bases unmatched. Germline V gives CDR1 SGHTA, CDR2 FQGTGA. The CDR3 extends over 13 amino acids. CDR3 amino acids: CASKGGGYTEAFF. In nucleotides, the CDR3 is TGTGCCAGCAAGGGAGGGGGCTACACTGAAGCTTTCTTT.

The V gene is TRBV5-6, the J gene TRBJ1-2; no firm D call. This CDR3 has 16 amino acids. Germline V gene lookup returns CDR1 SGHDT and CDR2 YYEEEE. The V end lost 2 bases, the J end lost 2 bases, and 16 bases lay between the germline ends. The CDR3: CASSFESGLLNYGYTF. The CDR3 region has the DNA TGTGCCAGCAGCTTTGAGTCCGGGCTTTTAAACTATGGCTACACCTTC. Supplemented by reference TRBV5-6 and TRBJ1-2, the full variable domain reads DAGVTQSPTHLIKTRGQQVTLRCSPKSGHDTVSWYQQALGQGPQFIFQYYEEEERQRGNFPDRFSGHQFPNYSSELNVNALLLGDSALYLCASSFESGLLNYGYTFGSGTRLTVV.

This rearrangement joins TRBV7-2 to TRBJ2-1, with 9 bases that match TRBD2. V lost 1 base and J lost 14; bases outside the gene matches: 12. This CDR3 has 15 residues. Germline assignment: CDR1 SGHTA and CDR2 FQGNSA. DNA of the CDR3: TGTGCCAGCAGCTTAGTGGGGGTAGCGGGAGATGTGGAGTTCTTC. Its protein is CASSLVGVAGDVEFF.

J is TRBJ2-7 and V is TRBV28, with 12 bases that match TRBD2. The length of the CDR3 is 18 residues. Per germline, CDR1 MDHEN and CDR2 SYDVKM. The J segment lost 4 bases and the V segment lost 3 bases, leaving 13 bases of the junction unmatched. The CDR3 reads CASSFRLAGGPEPYEQYF. In DNA form, the CDR3 reads TGTGCCAGCAGTTTTAGGCTAGCGGGAGGGCCTGAGCCATACGAGCAGTACTTC.

V gene TRBV28 combines with J gene TRBJ1-5; D is possibly TRBD1 (5 bases). This CDR3 has 15 amino acids. Germline CDR1 MDHEN, CDR2 SYDVKM. Trimming removed 5 bases from V and 4 bases from J, with 15 bases in between. CDR3 DNA sequence: TGTGCCAGCAGTCCCCCCGATAGGGGAAATCAGCCCCAGCATTTT. Protein sequence: CASSPPDRGNQPQHF.

This clonotype came up many times. J is TRBJ2-4 and V is TRBV3-1, with 7 nucleotides matching TRBD2. Germline CDR1 is LGHDT and CDR2 is YNNKEL (reference sequence). V was clipped by 4 bases and J by 0 bases; unmatched bases: 18. The length of the CDR3 is 20 residues. The CDR3 sequence: CASSRGLDLHSIPAKNIQYF. The CDR3 coding sequence is TGTGCCAGCAGCCGAGGACTAGACCTTCATTCCATCCCAGCCAAAAACATTCAGTACTTC. The full variable domain, completed using reference TRBV3-1 and TRBJ2-4, is DTAVSQTPKYLVTQMGNDKSIKCEQNLGHDTMYWYKQDSKKFLKIMFSYNNKELIINETVPNRFSPKSPDKAHLNLHINSLELGDSAVYFCASSRGLDLHSIPAKNIQYFGAGTRLSVL.

The chain employs TRBV6-4 and TRBJ1-1; maybe TRBD1 (6 bases). There are 13 residues in the CDR3. The germline V and J ends were trimmed by 4 bases and 2 bases, with 8 bases remaining between them. Germline CDR1 reads MRHNA; CDR2 reads SNTAGT. This CDR3 reads CASSAGANTEAFF. The DNA for the CDR3 is TGTGCCAGCAGTGCGGGGGCTAACACTGAAGCTTTCTTT.

This clonotype was seen a few times. This chain uses TRBV7-2 with TRBJ2-7; D gene ambiguous. Germline lookup yields CDR1 SGHTA and CDR2 FQGNSA. The CDR3 has 15 amino acids. Trimming pared 1 base from V and 2 bases from J, leaving 12 bases between. This CDR3 is CASSLESSNTYEQYF. CDR3 bases: TGTGCCAGCAGCTTAGAGTCCTCGAATACCTACGAGCAGTACTTC.

This clonotype showed up just a few times. The chain uses TRBV6-4 and TRBJ2-2; a possible D gene is TRBD2 (5 bases). Germline lookup yields CDR1 MRHNA and CDR2 SNTAGT. The CDR3 contains 14 residues. Trimming stripped 6 bases from V and 6 bases from J, with 14 bases between. CDR3 DNA sequence: TGTGCCAGCAGGGAGAGGGTGGAGTCCGGGGAGCTGTTTTTT. Its protein is CASRERVESGELFF.

Remarks on this clonotype: The junction departs from germline at one end; a sequencing error may be responsible. The CDR3 reads CSARGQFETQYF. Written as DNA, the CDR3 is TGCAGTGCCAGAGGACAATTCGAGACCCAGTACTTC. This chain connects TRBV20-1 to TRBJ2-5, with D perhaps matching TRBD1 (5 bases). Germline CDR1 and CDR2: DFQATT and SNEGSKA (reference sequence). CDR3 length equals 12 residues.

This clonotype was detected only a few times. This rearrangement joins TRBV21-1 to TRBJ2-5; TRBD1 is the table's D call and was not checked against the DNA. TRBV21-1 is classified as a pseudogene. The CDR3 totals 14 residues. In DNA, the CDR3 is TGTGCCAGCATTAGACAGGCAGACCAAGAGACCCAGTACTTC. It codes for CASIRQADQETQYF.

V usage is TRBV19 and J usage is TRBJ2-1, with 8 nucleotides matching TRBD2. V lost 7 bases, J lost 3 bases, and 11 bases stayed unmatched. This CDR3 comprises 16 residues. The germline gives CDR1 LNHDA, CDR2 SQIVND (reference sequence). CDR3 in amino acids: CASNMNRLAGYNEQFF. DNA for the CDR3: TGTGCCAGTAACATGAACAGGCTAGCGGGCTACAATGAGCAGTTCTTC.

In this sample, this clonotype turned up many times. The chain uses TRBV5-1 and TRBJ2-3; 9 bases fit TRBD2. The V gene's germline CDR1 is SGHRS and CDR2 YFSETQ. CDR3 length: 14 amino acids. The V gene end was trimmed by 3 bases and the J gene end by 6 bases; junction bases not matched to a gene: 5. The CDR3 loop reads CASSYSTSGDTQYF. In DNA form, the CDR3 reads TGCGCCAGCAGCTACAGCACTAGCGGGGATACGCAGTATTTT.

This clonotype showed up just a few times. The rearrangement joins TRBV12-3 or TRBV12-4 to TRBJ2-1; perhaps D is TRBD1 or TRBD2 (5 bases each). Trimming removed 3 bases at V and 0 bases at J, with 9 bases between. This CDR3 has 15 amino acids. The CDR3 loop is CASSFGGVSYNEQFF. For the CDR3, the DNA is TGTGCCAGCAGTTTTGGGGGAGTCTCCTACAATGAGCAGTTCTTC.

Only a few counts were recorded for this clonotype. The V gene is TRBV10-3, the J gene TRBJ1-2, with D perhaps matching TRBD1 (5 bases). Germline V lookup: CDR1 ENHRY, CDR2 SYGVKD. V shed 7 bases and J shed 3 bases, with 18 bases lying between them. CDR3 length equals 15 residues. The CDR3 loop reads CAINAAGLRDYGYTF. In DNA, the CDR3 is TGTGCCATCAATGCAGCAGGGCTCAGGGACTATGGCTACACCTTC.

This clonotype was seen more than once but under ten times. The CDR3 spells CASSLSEKLFF. CDR3 bases: TGTGCCAGCAGTTTGTCTGAAAAACTGTTTTTT. The chain carries TRBV2 and TRBJ1-4, with no clear D. The CDR3 is made up of 11 amino acids. The V and J ends lost 5 bases and 7 bases respectively, with 5 bases between them. Germline lookup yields CDR1 SNHLY and CDR2 FYNNEI.

A few counts support this clonotype. The V call is TRBV11-2, the J call TRBJ2-3; TRBD2 matches at 14 bases. Germline V gives CDR1 SGHAT, CDR2 FQNNGV. V trimming: 6 bases; J trimming: 1 base; junction bases outside the gene matches: 9. CDR3 length equals 18 residues. CDR3 in amino acids: CASRGTSGRPKGTDTQYF. CDR3 bases: TGTGCCAGCAGAGGGACTAGCGGGAGACCTAAAGGCACAGATACGCAGTATTTT.